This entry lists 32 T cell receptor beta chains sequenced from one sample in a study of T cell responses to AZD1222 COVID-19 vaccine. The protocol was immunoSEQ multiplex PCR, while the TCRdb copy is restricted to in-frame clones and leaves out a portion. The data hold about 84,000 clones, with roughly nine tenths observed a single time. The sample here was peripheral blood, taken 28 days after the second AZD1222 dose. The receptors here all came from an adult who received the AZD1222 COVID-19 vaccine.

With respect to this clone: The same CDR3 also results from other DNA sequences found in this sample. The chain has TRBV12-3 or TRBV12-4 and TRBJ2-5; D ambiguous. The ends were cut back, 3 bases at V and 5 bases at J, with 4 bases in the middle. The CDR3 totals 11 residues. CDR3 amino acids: CASSFLETQYF. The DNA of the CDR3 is TGTGCCAGCAGTTTCCTTGAGACCCAGTACTTC.

Here the CDR3 reads CASSEPPGHPNTGELFF. The DNA for the CDR3 is TGTGCCAGCAGCGAGCCACCGGGACACCCGAACACCGGGGAGCTGTTTTTT. V is TRBV9 and J is TRBJ2-2; a weak D match, TRBD1 (6 bases). Germline CDR1 SGDLS, CDR2 YYNGEE. Deletions cut 3 bases from V and 0 bases from J, with 15 bases between. This CDR3 has 17 residues.

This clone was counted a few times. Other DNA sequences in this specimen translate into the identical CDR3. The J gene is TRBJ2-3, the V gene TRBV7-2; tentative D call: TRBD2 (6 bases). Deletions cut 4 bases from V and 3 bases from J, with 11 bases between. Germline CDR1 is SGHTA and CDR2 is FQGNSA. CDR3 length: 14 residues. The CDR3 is CASSSTTSTDTQYF. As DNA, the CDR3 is TGTGCCAGCAGCTCAACGACTAGTACAGATACGCAGTATTTT.

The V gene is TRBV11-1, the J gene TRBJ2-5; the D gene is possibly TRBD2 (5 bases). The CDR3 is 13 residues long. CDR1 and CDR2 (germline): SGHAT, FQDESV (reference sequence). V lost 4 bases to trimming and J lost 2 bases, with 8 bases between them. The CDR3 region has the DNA TGTGCCAGCAGCTACGGGAATCAAGAGACCCAGTACTTC. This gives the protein CASSYGNQETQYF.

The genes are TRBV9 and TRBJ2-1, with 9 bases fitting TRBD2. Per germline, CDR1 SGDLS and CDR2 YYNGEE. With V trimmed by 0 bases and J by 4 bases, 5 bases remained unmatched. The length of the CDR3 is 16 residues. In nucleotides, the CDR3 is TGTGCCAGCAGCGTAGGGGCTAGCGGGGATTACAATGAGCAGTTCTTC. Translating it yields CASSVGASGDYNEQFF.

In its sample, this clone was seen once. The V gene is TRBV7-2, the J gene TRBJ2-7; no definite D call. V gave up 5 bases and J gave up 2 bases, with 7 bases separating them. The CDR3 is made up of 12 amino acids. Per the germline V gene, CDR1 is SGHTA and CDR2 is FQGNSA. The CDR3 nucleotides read TGTGCCAGCAGCGGCGGTACCTACGAGCAGTACTTC. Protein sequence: CASSGGTYEQYF. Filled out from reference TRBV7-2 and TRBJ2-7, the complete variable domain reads GAGVSQSPSNKVTEKGKDVELRCDPISGHTALYWYRQSLGQGLEFLIYFQGNSAPDKSGLPSDRFSAERTGGSVSTLTIQRTQQEDSAVYLCASSGGTYEQYFGPGTRLTVT.

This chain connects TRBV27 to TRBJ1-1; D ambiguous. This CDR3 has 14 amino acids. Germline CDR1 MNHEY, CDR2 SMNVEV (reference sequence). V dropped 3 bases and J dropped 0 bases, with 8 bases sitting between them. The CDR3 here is CASSLERMNTEAFF. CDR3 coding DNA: TGTGCCAGCAGTTTGGAACGAATGAACACTGAAGCTTTCTTT.

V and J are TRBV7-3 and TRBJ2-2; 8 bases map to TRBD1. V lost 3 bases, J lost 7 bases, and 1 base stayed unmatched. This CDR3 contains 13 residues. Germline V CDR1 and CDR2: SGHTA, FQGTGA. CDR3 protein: CASSFTGGGELFF. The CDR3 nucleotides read TGTGCCAGCAGCTTCACAGGGGGCGGGGAGCTGTTTTTT.

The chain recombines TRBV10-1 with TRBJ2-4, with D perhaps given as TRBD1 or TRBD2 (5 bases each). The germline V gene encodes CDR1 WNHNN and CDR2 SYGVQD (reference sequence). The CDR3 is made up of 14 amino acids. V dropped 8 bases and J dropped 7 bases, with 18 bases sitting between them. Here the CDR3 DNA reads TGCGCCAGCCACGGGTCGGGGCGCGGGAACATTCAGTACTTC. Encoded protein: CASHGSGRGNIQYF.

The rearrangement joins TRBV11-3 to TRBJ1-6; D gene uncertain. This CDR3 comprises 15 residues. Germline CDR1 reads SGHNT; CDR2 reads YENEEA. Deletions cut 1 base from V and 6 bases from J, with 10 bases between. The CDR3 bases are TGTGCCAGCAGCTTAGGATTTGGGCCTAATTCACCCCTCCACTTT. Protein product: CASSLGFGPNSPLHF.

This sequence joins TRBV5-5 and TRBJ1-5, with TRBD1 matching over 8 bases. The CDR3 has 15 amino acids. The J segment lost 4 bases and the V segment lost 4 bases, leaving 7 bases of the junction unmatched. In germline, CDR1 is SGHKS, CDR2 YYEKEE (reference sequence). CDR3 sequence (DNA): TGTGCCAGCAGCCATGGACAGGGCGGAAATCAGCCCCAGCATTTT. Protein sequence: CASSHGQGGNQPQHF. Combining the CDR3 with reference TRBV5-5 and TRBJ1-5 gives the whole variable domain DAGVTQSPTHLIKTRGQQVTLRCSPISGHKSVSWYQQVLGQGPQFIFQYYEKEERGRGNFPDRFSARQFPNYSSELNVNALLLGDSALYLCASSHGQGGNQPQHFGDGTRLSIL.

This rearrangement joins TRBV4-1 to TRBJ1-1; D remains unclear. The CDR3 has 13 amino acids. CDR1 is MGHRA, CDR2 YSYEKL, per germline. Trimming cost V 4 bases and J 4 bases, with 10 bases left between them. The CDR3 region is CASSPSKGTEAFF. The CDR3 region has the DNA TGCGCCAGCAGCCCATCGAAGGGCACTGAAGCTTTCTTT.

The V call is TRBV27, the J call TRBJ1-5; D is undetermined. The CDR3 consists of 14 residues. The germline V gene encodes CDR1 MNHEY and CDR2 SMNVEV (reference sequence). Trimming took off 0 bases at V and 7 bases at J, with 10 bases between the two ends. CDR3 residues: CASSLSAGVQPQHF. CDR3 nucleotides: TGTGCCAGCAGTTTATCGGCTGGGGTACAGCCCCAGCATTTT.

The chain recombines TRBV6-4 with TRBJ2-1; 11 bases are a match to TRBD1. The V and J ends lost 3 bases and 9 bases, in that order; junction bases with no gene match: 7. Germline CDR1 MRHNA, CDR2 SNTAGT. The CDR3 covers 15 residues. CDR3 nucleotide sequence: TGTGCCAGCAGTGAAATAGGACAGGGGGCCAGTGAGCAGTTCTTC. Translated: CASSEIGQGASEQFF.

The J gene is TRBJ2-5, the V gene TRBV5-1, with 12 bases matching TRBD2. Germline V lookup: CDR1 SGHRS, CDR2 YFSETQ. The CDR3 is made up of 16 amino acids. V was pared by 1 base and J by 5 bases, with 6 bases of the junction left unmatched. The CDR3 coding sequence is TGCGCCAGCAGCTTGTCTAGCGGGGGGGCCCGGGAGACCCAGTACTTC. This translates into CASSLSSGGARETQYF.

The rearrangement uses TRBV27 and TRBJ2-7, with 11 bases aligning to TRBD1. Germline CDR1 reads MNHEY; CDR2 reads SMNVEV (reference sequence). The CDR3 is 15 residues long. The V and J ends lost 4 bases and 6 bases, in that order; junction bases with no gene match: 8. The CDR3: CASSSGTGGLSEQYF. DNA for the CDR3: TGTGCCAGCAGTTCCGGGACAGGGGGGTTATCCGAGCAGTACTTC.

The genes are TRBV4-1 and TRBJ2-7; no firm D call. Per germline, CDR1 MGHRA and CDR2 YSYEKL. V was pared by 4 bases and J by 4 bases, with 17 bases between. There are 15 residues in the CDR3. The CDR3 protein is CASSPQDAYGYEQYF. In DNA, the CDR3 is TGCGCCAGCAGCCCCCAGGACGCCTATGGTTACGAGCAGTACTTC.

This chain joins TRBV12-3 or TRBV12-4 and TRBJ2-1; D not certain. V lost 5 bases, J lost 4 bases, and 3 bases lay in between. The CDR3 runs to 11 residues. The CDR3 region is CASSRYNEQFF. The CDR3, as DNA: TGTGCCAGCAGTCGGTACAATGAGCAGTTCTTC.

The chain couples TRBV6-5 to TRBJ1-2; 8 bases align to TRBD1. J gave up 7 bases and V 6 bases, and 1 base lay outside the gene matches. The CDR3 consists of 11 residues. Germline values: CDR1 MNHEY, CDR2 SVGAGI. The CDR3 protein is CASRQGAGYTF. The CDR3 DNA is TGTGCCAGCAGGCAGGGGGCTGGCTACACCTTC.

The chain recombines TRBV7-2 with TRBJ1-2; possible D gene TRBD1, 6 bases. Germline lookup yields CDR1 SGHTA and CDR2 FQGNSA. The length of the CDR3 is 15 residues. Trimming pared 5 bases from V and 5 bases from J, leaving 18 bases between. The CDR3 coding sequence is TGTGCCAGCAGCAGCAGAAAGGACAGTTGGTATGGCTACACCTTC. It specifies CASSSRKDSWYGYTF.

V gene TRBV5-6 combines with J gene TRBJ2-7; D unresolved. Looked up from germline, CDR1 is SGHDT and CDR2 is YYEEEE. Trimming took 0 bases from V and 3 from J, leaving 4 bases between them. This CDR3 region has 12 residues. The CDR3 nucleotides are TGTGCCAGCAGCTTGGGCCACTACGAGCAGTACTTC. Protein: CASSLGHYEQYF.

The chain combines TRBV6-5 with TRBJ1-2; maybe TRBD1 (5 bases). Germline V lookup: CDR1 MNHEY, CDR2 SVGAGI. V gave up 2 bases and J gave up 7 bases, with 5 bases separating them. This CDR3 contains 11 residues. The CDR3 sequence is CASSYGGGYTF. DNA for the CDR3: TGTGCCAGCAGTTACGGGGGTGGCTACACCTTC.

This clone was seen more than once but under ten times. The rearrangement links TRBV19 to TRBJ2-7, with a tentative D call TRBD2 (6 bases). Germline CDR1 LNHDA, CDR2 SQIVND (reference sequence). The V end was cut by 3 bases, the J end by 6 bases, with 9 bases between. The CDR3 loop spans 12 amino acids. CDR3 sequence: CASSIGGGEQYF. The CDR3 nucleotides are TGTGCCAGTAGTATTGGGGGAGGCGAGCAGTACTTC.

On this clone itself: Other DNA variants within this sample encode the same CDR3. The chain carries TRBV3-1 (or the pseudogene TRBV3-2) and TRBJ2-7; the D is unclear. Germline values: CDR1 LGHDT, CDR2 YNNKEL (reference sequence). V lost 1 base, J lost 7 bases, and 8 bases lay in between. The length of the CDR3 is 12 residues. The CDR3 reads CASSQGIREQYF. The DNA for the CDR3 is TGTGCCAGCAGCCAAGGGATCCGGGAGCAGTACTTC.

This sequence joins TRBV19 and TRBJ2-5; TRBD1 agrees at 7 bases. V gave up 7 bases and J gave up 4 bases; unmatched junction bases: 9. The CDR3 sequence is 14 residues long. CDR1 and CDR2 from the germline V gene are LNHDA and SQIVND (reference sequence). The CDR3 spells CASTPGGGRETQYF. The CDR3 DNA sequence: TGTGCCAGTACCCCAGGGGGTGGGAGAGAGACCCAGTACTTC.

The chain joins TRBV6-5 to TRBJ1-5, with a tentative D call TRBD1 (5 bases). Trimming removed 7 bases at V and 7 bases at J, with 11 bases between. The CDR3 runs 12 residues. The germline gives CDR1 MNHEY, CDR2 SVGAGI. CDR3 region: CASKRGDQPQHF. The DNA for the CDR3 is TGTGCCAGCAAACGGGGGGACCAGCCCCAGCATTTT.

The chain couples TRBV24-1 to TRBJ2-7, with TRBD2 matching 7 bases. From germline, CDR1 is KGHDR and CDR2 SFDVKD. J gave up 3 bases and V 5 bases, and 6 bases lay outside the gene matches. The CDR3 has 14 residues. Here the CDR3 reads CATSAAGEDYEQYF. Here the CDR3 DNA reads TGTGCCACCAGTGCGGCGGGAGAGGACTACGAGCAGTACTTC.

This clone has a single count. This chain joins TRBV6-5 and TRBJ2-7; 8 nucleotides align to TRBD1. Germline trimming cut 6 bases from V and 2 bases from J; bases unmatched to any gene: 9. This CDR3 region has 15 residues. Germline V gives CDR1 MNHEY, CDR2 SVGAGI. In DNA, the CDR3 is TGTGCCAGCAGCTCTACGGGACAGGTCACCTACGAGCAGTACTTC. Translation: CASSSTGQVTYEQYF.

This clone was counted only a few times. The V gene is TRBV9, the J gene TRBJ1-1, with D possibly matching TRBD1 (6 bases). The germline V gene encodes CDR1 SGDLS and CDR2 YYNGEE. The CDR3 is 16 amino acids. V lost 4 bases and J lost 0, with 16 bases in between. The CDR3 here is CASSPTAGTLNTEAFF. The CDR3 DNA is TGTGCCAGCAGCCCCACGGCAGGGACATTGAACACTGAAGCTTTCTTT.

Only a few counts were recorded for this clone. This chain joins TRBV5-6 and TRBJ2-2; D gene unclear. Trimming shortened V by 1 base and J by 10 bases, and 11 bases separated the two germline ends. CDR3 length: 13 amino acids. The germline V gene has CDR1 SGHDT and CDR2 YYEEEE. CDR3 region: CASSLSGSEELFF. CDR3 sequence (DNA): TGTGCCAGCAGCTTGTCGGGTTCCGAGGAGCTGTTTTTT.

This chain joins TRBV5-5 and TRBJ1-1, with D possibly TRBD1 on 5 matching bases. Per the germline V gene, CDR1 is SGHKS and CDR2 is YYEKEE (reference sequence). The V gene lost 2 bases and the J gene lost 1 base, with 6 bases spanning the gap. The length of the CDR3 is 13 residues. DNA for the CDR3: TGTGCCAGCAGCTTTGACAGGAACACTGAAGCTTTCTTT. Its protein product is CASSFDRNTEAFF.

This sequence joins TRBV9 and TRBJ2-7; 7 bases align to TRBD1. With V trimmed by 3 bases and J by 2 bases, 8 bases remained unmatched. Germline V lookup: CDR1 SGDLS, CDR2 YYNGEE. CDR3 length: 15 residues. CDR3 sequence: CASSASRGQTYEQYF. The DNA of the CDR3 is TGTGCCAGCAGCGCCTCCCGGGGACAGACCTACGAGCAGTACTTC.